This entry lists 17 T cell receptor beta chains sequenced from one sample in a study of cytomegalovirus exposure and HLA in healthy donors. The PCR contained 60 Vbeta and 13 Jbeta primers. Profiling relied on immunoSEQ multiplex PCR, and the TCRdb table lists in-frame clones only, not all of them. The sample carries roughly 140,000 clones, approximately 81% recorded once. The sequencing sample was made of PBMCs. All receptors come from a man between 18 and 35 years old in good health and CMV-seronegative.

The rearrangement uses TRBV19 and TRBJ1-2, with a possible D match to TRBD1 (6 bases). V lost 5 bases to trimming and J lost 4 bases, with 11 bases between them. Germline V CDR1 and CDR2: LNHDA, SQIVND (reference sequence). This CDR3 has 13 amino acids. The CDR3 DNA sequence: TGTGCCAGTAGTCCGGGACAACTCTATGGCTACACCTTC. It encodes CASSPGQLYGYTF.

This chain links TRBV27 with TRBJ2-1; the match to TRBD2 covers 9 bases. Trimming cost V 7 bases and J 7 bases; bases outside gene matches: 17. There are 17 residues in the CDR3. The V gene's germline CDR1 is MNHEY and CDR2 SMNVEV (reference sequence). Written as DNA, the CDR3 is TGTGCCAGCATCCCTTCGGTAGCGGGAGAGAGTCGGAATGAGCAGTTCTTC. Translation gives CASIPSVAGESRNEQFF.

The chain links TRBV6-5 to TRBJ2-7; 11 nucleotides line up with TRBD1. This CDR3 has 13 amino acids. Germline V gene lookup returns CDR1 MNHEY and CDR2 SVGAGI. V shed 7 bases, J shed 5 bases, and the junction held 4 bases outside the gene matches. The CDR3, as DNA: TGTGCCAGCACCCGGACAGGGGGCGACGAGCAGTACTTC. It specifies CASTRTGGDEQYF.

The chain is built from TRBV7-9 and TRBJ1-1, with D tentatively TRBD1 (5 bases). The V and J ends lost 3 bases and 0 bases respectively, with 8 bases between them. Germline CDR1 SEHNR, CDR2 FQNEAQ (reference sequence). CDR3 length equals 14 residues. CDR3 in amino acids: CASSLGGMNTEAFF. The CDR3 DNA reads as TGTGCCAGCAGCTTGGGGGGGATGAACACTGAAGCTTTCTTT. Full variable domain (rest looked up from reference TRBV7-9 and TRBJ1-1): DTGVSQNPRHKITKRGQNVTFRCDPISEHNRLYWYRQTLGQGPEFLTYFQNEAQLEKSRLLSDRFSAERPKGSFSTLEIQRTEQGDSAMYLCASSLGGMNTEAFFGQGTRLTVV.

CDR3 DNA sequence: TGCGCCAGCAGCCAAGATCCCCCGCCGGGGGAGTCTTCCTACGAGCAGTACTTC. Encoded protein: CASSQDPPPGESSYEQYF. The chain joins TRBV4-3 to TRBJ2-7; D may be TRBD2 (6 bases). CDR3 length equals 18 residues. The germline V and J ends were trimmed by 0 bases and 1 base, with 19 bases remaining between them. CDR1 LGHNA and CDR2 YSLEER come from the germline V gene.

The rearrangement links TRBV29-1 to TRBJ1-1; possibly TRBD1 for D (5 bases). CDR1 is SQVTM, CDR2 ANQGSEA, per germline. Trimming removed 1 base at V and 2 bases at J, with 14 bases between. This CDR3 spans 15 amino acids. The CDR3 DNA sequence: TGCAGCGTTGAAGTGGAGGGGACGGGCAACACTGAAGCTTTCTTT. It specifies CSVEVEGTGNTEAFF.

V gene TRBV6-5 combines with J gene TRBJ1-2; D possibly corresponds to TRBD1 (6 bases). V lost 5 bases to trimming and J lost 6 bases, with 19 bases between them. Germline V gene data show CDR1 as MNHEY and CDR2 as SVGAGI. This CDR3 is 15 amino acids long. For the CDR3, the DNA is TGTGCCAGCAGTGTTACCTTTCCAGGGGTCCATGGCTACACCTTC. Amino acid sequence: CASSVTFPGVHGYTF.

The CDR3 DNA is TGTGCCATCAGTGAACACAGAGCTGAAGCTTTCTTT. As protein: CAISEHRAEAFF. The chain recombines TRBV10-3 with TRBJ1-1, with no clear D. The CDR3 runs 12 residues. The ends were cut back, 3 bases at V and 6 bases at J, with 8 bases in the middle. The germline CDR1 and CDR2 sequences are ENHRY and SYGVKD.

The chain joins TRBV28 to TRBJ2-7; 9 nucleotides match TRBD2. Germline trimming cut 3 bases from V and 5 bases from J; bases unmatched to any gene: 17. This CDR3 is 18 amino acids long. CDR1 and CDR2 from the germline V gene are MDHEN and SYDVKM. CDR3 amino acids: CASSLPGTSGLGGNEQYF. CDR3 sequence (DNA): TGTGCCAGCAGTTTGCCGGGCACTAGCGGGTTGGGGGGCAACGAGCAGTACTTC.

This clone occurred once. V usage is TRBV4-3 and J usage is TRBJ2-1, with 8 nucleotides matching TRBD2. This CDR3 is 16 amino acids long. From germline, CDR1 is LGHNA and CDR2 YSLEER. V lost 4 bases, J lost 0 bases, and 5 bases stayed unmatched. In nucleotides, the CDR3 is TGCGCCAGCAGCCCTACTAGCGGCCCCTCCTACAATGAGCAGTTCTTC. This gives the protein CASSPTSGPSYNEQFF.

This rearrangement joins TRBV7-2 to TRBJ2-5; 10 bases are a match to TRBD1. The germline V gene has CDR1 SGHTA and CDR2 FQGNSA. The length of the CDR3 is 16 residues. With V trimmed by 5 bases and J by 5 bases, 11 bases remained unmatched. DNA of the CDR3: TGTGCCAGCAGCCTTCGGACAGGGGGAGCCCGTGAGACCCAGTACTTC. Its translation: CASSLRTGGARETQYF.

The chain carries TRBV27 and TRBJ1-1; D is possibly TRBD1 (6 bases). CDR3 length: 15 amino acids. Per germline, CDR1 MNHEY and CDR2 SMNVEV (reference sequence). V lost 2 bases and J 0 bases, leaving 10 bases between the germline ends. CDR3 nucleotides: TGTGCCAGCAGTTTACGAACAGGGATGAACACTGAAGCTTTCTTT. Its protein is CASSLRTGMNTEAFF.

The CDR3 nucleotides read TGTGCCAGCAGTTTAAAGGGACAGGGAGGGGCTAATGAAAAACTGTTTTTT. Translating gives CASSLKGQGGANEKLFF. The rearrangement joins TRBV27 to TRBJ1-4; 9 positions match TRBD1. With V trimmed by 2 bases and J by 3 bases, 7 bases remained unmatched. Germline V gene sequence: CDR1 MNHEY, CDR2 SMNVEV (reference sequence). The length of the CDR3 is 17 residues.

The rearrangement links TRBV10-2 to TRBJ2-1; D possibly corresponds to TRBD2 (6 bases). Per germline, CDR1 WSHSY and CDR2 SAAADI. The CDR3 loop spans 12 amino acids. The ends were cut back, 6 bases at V and 9 bases at J, with 12 bases in the middle. CDR3 in DNA: TGCGCCAGCAGGGGGGGAATCGGTGAGCAGTTCTTC. This gives the protein CASRGGIGEQFF.

The chain employs TRBV4-3 and TRBJ2-1; D might be TRBD2 (6 bases). The germline V gene encodes CDR1 LGHNA and CDR2 YSLEER. V shed 0 bases and J shed 13 bases, with 10 bases lying between them. This CDR3 spans 12 amino acids. The CDR3 reads CASSQDGDSQFF. The DNA for the CDR3 is TGCGCCAGCAGCCAAGATGGGGACTCCCAGTTCTTC.

The rearrangement links TRBV19 to TRBJ1-5, with a tentative D call TRBD1 (5 bases). The germline V and J ends were trimmed by 6 bases and 4 bases, with 22 bases remaining between them. There are 17 residues in the CDR3. Germline-derived CDR1 and CDR2 are LNHDA and SQIVND (reference sequence). In DNA form, the CDR3 reads TGTGCCAGTAGCCCCGTTGTGTTGCAGGGCTTAAATCAGCCCCAGCATTTT. Its protein is CASSPVVLQGLNQPQHF.

V gene TRBV13 combines with J gene TRBJ1-2; 9 nucleotides align to TRBD1. The V segment lost 5 bases and the J segment 8 bases; nucleotides outside the gene matches: 6. Germline CDR1 PRHDT, CDR2 FYEKMQ (reference sequence). This CDR3 has 13 amino acids. The CDR3 sequence is CASSEQGARGYTF. The CDR3 DNA follows: TGTGCCAGCAGCGAACAGGGGGCGCGGGGCTACACCTTC.